The 5 T cell receptor beta chains below all came from one sample that was sequenced in a study of beta chain features in type 1 diabetes. Sequencing targeted expressed TCRB transcripts, as all isolated RNA had been reverse transcribed. Sequencing was performed with immunoSEQ multiplex PCR; in TCRdb, only in-frame clones are kept and a portion is missing. This sample has 350,000 to 400,000 clones, with over 12% found just once. The sequenced sample was naive CD4+ T cells from blood. Source of these receptors: a woman in her late teens or twenties in good health.

J is TRBJ2-1 and V is TRBV25-1, with 7 bases matching TRBD1. The V segment lost 8 bases and the J segment 8 bases; nucleotides outside the gene matches: 15. The CDR3 is made up of 15 amino acids. Germline V lookup: CDR1 MGHDK, CDR2 SYGVNS. The DNA of the CDR3 is TGTGCCAGCGGCCTAGGACAGGTCTCCAAGGATGAGCAGTTCTTC. This gives the protein CASGLGQVSKDEQFF.

This clone was counted a few times. The CDR3 is CASGLGTLDEQFF. The CDR3, as DNA: TGTGCTAGTGGTTTGGGGACTCTCGATGAGCAGTTCTTC. This chain uses TRBV12-5 with TRBJ2-1; perhaps TRBD2 as D (5 bases). The germline V gene encodes CDR1 LGHNT and CDR2 FRNRAP. CDR3 length: 13 amino acids. V lost 1 base to trimming and J lost 8 bases, with 9 bases between them.

The rearrangement links TRBV27 to TRBJ2-7, with D perhaps matching TRBD1 (6 bases). Germline CDR1 and CDR2: MNHEY and SMNVEV (reference sequence). The V and J ends lost 2 bases and 4 bases respectively, with 12 bases between them. CDR3 length: 14 amino acids. CDR3 residues: CASSLPGHLYEQYF. CDR3 bases: TGTGCCAGCAGTTTACCGGGACACCTATACGAGCAGTACTTC.

This clone turned up a few times. V usage is TRBV28 and J usage is TRBJ2-1; no reliable D call. Trimming pared 3 bases from V and 0 bases from J, leaving 9 bases between. Germline V gene data show CDR1 as MDHEN and CDR2 as SYDVKM. This CDR3 has 15 amino acids. This chain's CDR3 is CASSLTQSSYNEQFF. The CDR3, as DNA: TGTGCCAGCAGTTTGACTCAAAGCTCCTACAATGAGCAGTTCTTC.

J is TRBJ2-7 and V is TRBV18; tentative D call: TRBD2 (5 bases). The CDR3 is made up of 15 amino acids. Germline lookup yields CDR1 KGHSH and CDR2 LQKENI. V was clipped by 3 bases and J by 2 bases, with 14 bases between them. The CDR3 loop reads CASSPGVATPYEQYF. CDR3 in DNA: TGTGCCAGCTCACCCGGGGTAGCGACGCCCTACGAGCAGTACTTC.